These 18 T cell receptor beta chains share one sample of origin, sequenced in a study of blood T cells in healthy people across ages. A second about 7 to 12 cycle PCR used barcoded and J-beta primers. TCRdb recomputed calls from the 5' RACE reads with MiXCR, one row per CDR3 protein. The sample comprises about 1.8 million distinct CDR3 sequences, roughly 52% of which are singletons, and over 2% rests with the top ten. Sequenced: blood. The receptors originated from a woman between 40 and 50 years old in good health.

There are a few counts of this clonotype. CDR3 sequence: CASSLRRDLNSPLHF. Written as DNA, the CDR3 is TGTGCCAGCAGTTTAAGGAGAGACCTCAATTCACCCCTCCACTTT. The chain has TRBV12-3 or TRBV12-4 and TRBJ1-6; D gene ambiguous. V was clipped by 2 bases and J by 7 bases, with 12 bases between them. CDR3 length: 15 amino acids.

The V call is TRBV4-1, the J call TRBJ2-1; tentatively, D is TRBD1 (6 bases). CDR3 size: 16 residues. The V gene's germline CDR1 is MGHRA and CDR2 YSYEKL. Trimming took 5 bases from V and 0 from J, leaving 14 bases between them. The CDR3 loop is CASSARDTSSYNEQFF. The DNA of the CDR3 is TGCGCCAGCAGCGCCCGGGACACCAGCTCCTACAATGAGCAGTTCTTC.

The chain is built from TRBV12-3 or TRBV12-4 and TRBJ2-5; D gene uncertain. The CDR3 runs 14 residues. V was cut by 3 bases and J by 5 bases, with 13 bases left in between. CDR3 DNA: TGTGCCAGCAGTTTTCCTGCAGGAGCGGAGACCCAGTACTTC. This encodes CASSFPAGAETQYF.

The chain recombines TRBV27 with TRBJ2-3; perhaps D is TRBD1 or TRBD2 (6 bases each). The CDR3 contains 17 residues. V dropped 2 bases and J dropped 0 bases, with 15 bases sitting between them. In germline, CDR1 is MNHEY, CDR2 SMNVEV (reference sequence). CDR3 coding DNA: TGTGCCAGCAGTTTAACAAGGGGGGCCTTTAGCACAGATACGCAGTATTTT. This codes for CASSLTRGAFSTDTQYF.

The chain links TRBV13 to TRBJ1-2, with D possibly being TRBD1 (6 bases). Trimming removed 8 bases from V and 5 bases from J, with 18 bases in between. Per the germline V gene, CDR1 is PRHDT and CDR2 is FYEKMQ (reference sequence). CDR3 length: 14 residues. CDR3 in amino acids: CASSQTGSRYGYTF. CDR3 nucleotide sequence: TGTGCCAGCTCCCAGACAGGTTCAAGGTATGGCTACACCTTC.

This clonotype was counted many times. The CDR3 here is CASSVHRDSITKNIQYF. The CDR3 nucleotides read TGTGCCAGCAGCGTTCACCGGGACAGTATAACCAAAAACATTCAGTACTTC. The rearrangement links TRBV5-6 to TRBJ2-4; 7 bases fit TRBD1. The CDR3 has 17 residues. The trim removed 4 bases at V and 2 bases at J, leaving 12 bases unmatched. In germline, CDR1 is SGHDT, CDR2 YYEEEE.

As to this clonotype: A much larger clonotype is one base distant, so this may be a read error. The rearrangement uses TRBV7-2 and TRBJ2-7; D not certain. Germline assignment: CDR1 SGHTA and CDR2 FQGNSA. CDR3 size: 17 residues. The CDR3, as DNA: TGTGCCTGCAGCTTAGTAGCCCGAGAGTGGCGGTCCTACGAGCAGTACTTC. The encoded protein is CACSLVAREWRSYEQYF.

V is TRBV6-5 and J is TRBJ1-6; 7 bases are shared with TRBD1. V was clipped by 2 bases and J by 9 bases; unmatched bases: 7. CDR1 and CDR2 (germline): MNHEY, SVGAGI. This CDR3 contains 15 residues. CDR3: CASSYVTGESSPLHF. The DNA of the CDR3 is TGTGCCAGCAGTTACGTAACAGGGGAGAGTTCACCCCTCCACTTT.

This clonotype was observed a single time. The chain carries TRBV18 and TRBJ2-7; the match to TRBD2 covers 9 bases. TRBJ2-5 matches the DNA end more closely, so the J call is doubtful. This CDR3 spans 18 amino acids. The V gene's germline CDR1 is KGHSH and CDR2 LQKENI. The CDR3 sequence: CASSPRSAGLAGKETQYF. The CDR3 coding sequence is TGTGCCAGCTCACCCCGCAGCGCCGGTCTAGCGGGGAAAGAGACCCAGTACTTC.

CDR3 region: CASSPTGGRYNEQYF. The CDR3 DNA follows: TGTGCCAGCAGCCCAACGGGGGGGCGGTACAATGAGCAGTACTTC. V gene TRBV7-2 combines with J gene TRBJ2-1, with 8 bases fitting TRBD2. The J call is uncertain, as TRBJ2-7 better fits the DNA end. Germline values: CDR1 SGHTA, CDR2 FQGNSA. The CDR3 consists of 15 residues.

The genes are TRBV28 and TRBJ2-7; 11 bases are shared with TRBD2. The CDR3 extends over 15 amino acids. V gave up 9 bases and J gave up 3 bases; unmatched junction bases: 10. Germline values: CDR1 MDHEN, CDR2 SYDVKM. CDR3 protein: CASSGGAVMVYEQYF. Written as DNA, the CDR3 is TGTGCCAGTAGCGGGGGGGCCGTCATGGTCTACGAGCAGTACTTC.

This clonotype was recorded a few times. The chain recombines TRBV6-1 with TRBJ1-2, with D uncertain. The CDR3 has 14 amino acids. V gave up 1 base and J gave up 0 bases, with 6 bases separating them. Germline V gene sequence: CDR1 MNHNS, CDR2 SASEGT. The CDR3 DNA reads TGTGCCAGCAGTGAAGTATATACTAACTATGGCTACACCTTC. Residues: CASSEVYTNYGYTF.

This clonotype showed up just a few times. The chain couples TRBV7-9 to TRBJ1-2, with D perhaps matching TRBD1 (5 bases). The germline CDR1 and CDR2 sequences are SEHNR and FQNEAQ (reference sequence). This CDR3 contains 13 residues. The V and J ends lost 3 bases and 6 bases respectively, with 11 bases between them. The CDR3 sequence is CASSLGRANGYTF. CDR3 DNA sequence: TGTGCCAGCAGCTTGGGCAGGGCAAATGGCTACACCTTC.

The chain uses TRBV9 and TRBJ2-7; D is undetermined. The J call may be mistaken, given a closer DNA end match to TRBJ2-4. Germline CDR1 reads SGDLS; CDR2 reads YYNGEE. There are 12 residues in the CDR3. This CDR3 reads CASSGKENIQYF. The CDR3 DNA is TGTGCCAGCAGCGGGAAAGAAAACATTCAGTACTTC.

The chain has TRBV28 and TRBJ2-5, with TRBD1 matching 7 bases. The CDR3 has 14 amino acids. CDR1 and CDR2 from the germline V gene are MDHEN and SYDVKM. V lost 5 bases, J lost 4 bases, and 7 bases stayed unmatched. CDR3 in amino acids: CASSLPGTAETQYF. CDR3 nucleotide sequence: TGTGCCAGCAGTCTCCCTGGGACAGCAGAGACCCAGTACTTC.

The table lists this clonotype with a few counts. The V call is TRBV4-3, the J call TRBJ2-3; 10 bases fit TRBD2. V was pared by 3 bases and J by 3 bases, with 12 bases of the junction left unmatched. CDR1 and CDR2 from the germline V gene are LGHNA and YSLEER. This CDR3 has 18 residues. The CDR3 is CASSHGSGGPESTDTQYF. CDR3 bases: TGCGCCAGCAGCCATGGTAGCGGGGGGCCCGAGAGTACAGATACGCAGTATTTT.

This clonotype came up once. This chain uses TRBV6-5 with TRBJ2-3; 8 nucleotides line up with TRBD2. The ends lost 5 bases at V and 3 bases at J; junction bases unmatched: 7. Per the germline V gene, CDR1 is MNHEY and CDR2 is SVGAGI. The CDR3 extends over 15 amino acids. CDR3 in amino acids: CASSVRSGGTDTQYF. The CDR3 bases are TGTGCCAGCAGTGTTCGGTCGGGAGGGACAGATACGCAGTATTTT.

This clonotype was detected only a few times. The V call is TRBV29-1, the J call TRBJ1-2; D may be TRBD1 (5 bases). Germline CDR1 and CDR2: SQVTM and ANQGSEA. The V and J ends lost 4 bases and 3 bases respectively, with 12 bases between them. The CDR3 covers 13 residues. The CDR3 spells CSVGDSLDYGYTF. CDR3 DNA: TGCAGCGTTGGAGACAGTCTGGACTATGGCTACACCTTC.